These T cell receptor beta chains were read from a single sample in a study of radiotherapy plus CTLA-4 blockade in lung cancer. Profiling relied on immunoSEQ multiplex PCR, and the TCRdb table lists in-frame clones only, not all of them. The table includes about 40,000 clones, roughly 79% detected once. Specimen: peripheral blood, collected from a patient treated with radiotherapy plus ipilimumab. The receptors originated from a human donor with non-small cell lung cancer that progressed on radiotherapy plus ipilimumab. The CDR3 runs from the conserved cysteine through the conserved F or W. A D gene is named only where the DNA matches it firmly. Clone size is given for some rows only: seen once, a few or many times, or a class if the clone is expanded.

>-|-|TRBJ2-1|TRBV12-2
TGTGCAAGTCTCAAAGAGGGGCTAGCGGGAATACAGTTCTTC
CASLKEGLAGIQFF
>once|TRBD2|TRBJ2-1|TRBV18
TGTGCCAGCTCACCGCTAGCGGGGACCTACAATGAGCAGTTCTTC
CASSPLAGTYNEQFF
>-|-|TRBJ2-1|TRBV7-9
TGTGCCAGCAGCTTAGGAAGGGGCTGGAATGAGCAGTTCTTC
CASSLGRGWNEQFF
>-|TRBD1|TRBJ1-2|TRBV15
TGTGCCACCAGCAGCTCTGACAGGGTTGGTGGCTACACCTTC
CATSSSDRVGGYTF
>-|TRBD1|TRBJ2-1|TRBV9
TGTGCCAGCGCTAAGGGGGCCTACTTAACCGATGAGCAGTTCTTC
CASAKGAYLTDEQFF
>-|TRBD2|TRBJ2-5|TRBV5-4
TGTGCCAGCAGTCGCGGGGGGGCCGAGACCCAGTACTTC
CASSRGGAETQYF
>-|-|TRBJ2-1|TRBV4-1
TGCGCCAGCAGCCAAGAAAGTGGGACAACCTGGGCTGAGCAGTTCTTC
CASSQESGTTWAEQFF
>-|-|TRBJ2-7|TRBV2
TGTGCCAGCATGGCTAGCGAAAGCTCCTACGAGCAGTACTTC
CASMASESSYEQYF
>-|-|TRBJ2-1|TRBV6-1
TGTGCCAGCAGTGAAGGGAGGTTCGGGTACAATGAGCAGTTCTTC
CASSEGRFGYNEQFF
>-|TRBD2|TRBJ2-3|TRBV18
TGTGCCAGCTCCCTCCAGACTAGCCCAGATACGCAGTATTTT
CASSLQTSPDTQYF
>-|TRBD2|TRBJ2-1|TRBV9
TGTGCCAGCAGCGTTAGCGGGGGACTCTCCTACAATGAGCAGTTCTTC
CASSVSGGLSYNEQFF
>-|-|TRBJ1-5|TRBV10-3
TGTGCCATAGGGTCCAGGGATCAGCCCCAGCATTTT
CAIGSRDQPQHF
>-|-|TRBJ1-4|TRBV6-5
TGTGCCAGCAGTTACGTCAGGGGAGTTGGGGAACTGTTTTTT
CASSYVRGVGELFF
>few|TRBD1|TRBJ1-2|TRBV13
TGTGCCAGCAGCAAAACGACAGGGGGATCTTTAGGCTACACCTTC
CASSKTTGGSLGYTF
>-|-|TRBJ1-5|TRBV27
TGTGCCAGCAGTTTTCAGTACAATCAGCCCCAGCATTTT
CASSFQYNQPQHF
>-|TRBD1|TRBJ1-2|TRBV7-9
TGTGCCAGCAGCTATGGAGACAGGGCTAACTATGGCTACACCTTC
CASSYGDRANYGYTF
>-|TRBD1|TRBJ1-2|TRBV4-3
TGCGCCAGCAGCCGGGACAGGGGGCCGGGTGGCTACACCTTC
CASSRDRGPGGYTF